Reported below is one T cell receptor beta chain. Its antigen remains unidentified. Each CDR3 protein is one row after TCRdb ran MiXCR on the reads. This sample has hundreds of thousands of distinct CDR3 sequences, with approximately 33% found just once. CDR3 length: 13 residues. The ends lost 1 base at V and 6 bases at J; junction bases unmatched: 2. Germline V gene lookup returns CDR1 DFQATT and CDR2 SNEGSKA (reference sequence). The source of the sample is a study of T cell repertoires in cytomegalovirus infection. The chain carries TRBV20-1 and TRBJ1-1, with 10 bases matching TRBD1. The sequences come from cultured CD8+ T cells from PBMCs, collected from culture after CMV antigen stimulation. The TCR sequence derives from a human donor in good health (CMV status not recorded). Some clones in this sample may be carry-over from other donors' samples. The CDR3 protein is CSARGQGASEAFF. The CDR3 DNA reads TGCAGTGCTAGAGGACAGGGGGCTTCTGAAGCTTTCTTT.